The rows below give T cell receptor beta chains drawn from one sample of a study of human T cells and chemical hapten exposure. TCRdb reanalysed the RACE reads using MiXCR and keeps one entry per CDR3 protein. Of nearly 350,000 distinct CDR3 sequences in the sample, under 8% are singletons; the top ten hold 8.4%. This sample comprised whole blood, obtained in connection with sensitization to the hapten diphenylcyclopropenone (DPC). These receptors all stem from a woman under 30 with alopecia areata. Some clones in this sample may be carry-over from other donors' samples. Each CDR3 is given with its conserved first and last residue. A D gene is named only where the DNA matches it firmly. Size is omitted from some rows. Given values are once, few, many or a class for expanded clones.

few	TRBD1	TRBV7-2	TRBJ2-7	TGTGCCAGCAGCTTAATATCAGGGGGCAACGAGCAGTACTTC	CASSLISGGNEQYF
.	.	TRBV28	TRBJ2-5	TGTGCCAGCAGAGTAGGGACAAGAAGAGAGACCCAGTACTTC	CASRVGTRRETQYF
many	TRBD2	TRBV7-3	TRBJ2-3	TGTGCCAGCGGACTAGCGGGGGGCGGAGATACGCAGTATTTT	CASGLAGGGDTQYF
many	TRBD1	TRBV4-3	TRBJ2-7	TGCGCCAGCAGCCAAGAGACAGGGTATCATTACGAGCAGTACTTC	CASSQETGYHYEQYF
few	.	TRBV12-3/TRBV12-4	TRBJ1-1	TGTGCCAGCAGTTTACCCAGTGTTGTATGGAACACTGAAGCTTTCTTT	CASSLPSVVWNTEAFF
.	.	TRBV4-3	TRBJ1-1	TGCGCCAGCAGCCTCAAGACCGGGCAGGTTGGTACTGAAGCTTTCTTT	CASSLKTGQVGTEAFF
many	.	TRBV12-3/TRBV12-4	TRBJ1-6	TGTGCCAGCAGTTTGGAACCCCCCCTCCACTTT	CASSLEPPLHF
few	.	TRBV10-3	TRBJ2-3	TGTGCCATCAGTGCCGAGACGGAAGGGTCCACAGATACGCAGTATTTT	CAISAETEGSTDTQYF
many	.	TRBV5-1	TRBJ1-1	TGCGCCAGCAGCTTGGATGGCAGGGCTGAAGCTTTCTTT	CASSLDGRAEAFF
.	.	TRBV3-1	TRBJ1-5	TGTGCCAGCAGCCAAGCGGGCGGGGTGGCAAATCAGCCCCAGCATTTT	CASSQAGGVANQPQHF
.	TRBD1	TRBV20-1	TRBJ2-2	TGCAGTGCTCCCCCCGGGACAGGGGACACCGGGGAGCTGTTTTTT	CSAPPGTGDTGELFF
many	TRBD2	TRBV11-2	TRBJ2-5	TGTGCCAGCAGCTTTACCAGCGGGGCAGAGACCCAGTACTTC	CASSFTSGAETQYF
few	.	TRBV14	TRBJ1-2	TGTGCCAGCAGCCAAGCAGCAGGGGCTTATTGGTATGGCTACACCTTC	CASSQAAGAYWYGYTF
many	.	TRBV7-2	TRBJ2-5	TGTGCCAGCAGCTTACGTGCAACCCCAGAGACCCAGTACTTC	CASSLRATPETQYF
.	.	TRBV9	TRBJ2-1	TGTGCCAGCAGCCCCAGACTAGAAGCCTTCGGCAATGAGCAGTTCTTC	CASSPRLEAFGNEQFF
few	TRBD1	TRBV20-1	TRBJ1-4	TGCAGTGCTGGACCCGGGACAGAAAATGAAAAACTGTTTTTT	CSAGPGTENEKLFF
many	.	TRBV4-2	TRBJ1-1	TGTGCCAGCAGCCAAGTGGGAGGGAGGACTGAAGCTTTCTTT	CASSQVGGRTEAFF
many	TRBD1	TRBV5-4	TRBJ1-2	TGTGCCAGCAGCTGGGGGACAGGTTCCTATGGCTACACCTTC	CASSWGTGSYGYTF
.	TRBD1	TRBV18	TRBJ2-2	TGTGCCAGCTCACCACGGGACAGGGCGAACACCGGGGAGCTGTTTTTT	CASSPRDRANTGELFF
many	.	TRBV3-1	TRBJ2-3	TGTGCCAGCAGCCGGGACACCACAGATACGCAGTATTTT	CASSRDTTDTQYF
few	.	TRBV7-9	TRBJ2-7	TGTGCCAGCAGTTTTGACAGGCCCTACGAGCAGTACTTC	CASSFDRPYEQYF
.	.	TRBV27	TRBJ1-5	TGTGCCAGCAAGGCCCAAAGTCGTGAAATCTTCAATCAGCCCCAGCATTTT	CASKAQSREIFNQPQHF
.	.	TRBV6-5	TRBJ2-6	TGTGCCACGAAGGGTCGTAAGGCCAACGTCCTGACTTTC	CATKGRKANVLTF
few	.	TRBV6-2/TRBV6-3	TRBJ2-1	TGTGCCACCGCGGGACTTTACAATGAGCAGTTCTTC	CATAGLYNEQFF
many	TRBD2	TRBV4-2	TRBJ2-4	TGTGCCAGCAGCCAAGAGGGACTAGGGGAGAACATTCAGTACTTC	CASSQEGLGENIQYF
many	.	TRBV27	TRBJ2-7	TGTGCCAGCAGCCAGAGGGGCAGGTCCCTATCTCTCTACGAGCAGTACTTC	CASSQRGRSLSLYEQYF
.	TRBD1	TRBV5-4	TRBJ2-1	TGTGCCAGCAGCGAAACAGGGGGCGCTTTTTATGGGCAGTTCTTC	CASSETGGAFYGQFF
.	.	TRBV5-4	TRBJ1-3	TGTGCCAGCAGCCAGCGGACACCTGACTGGAGCTCTGGAAACACCATATATTTT	CASSQRTPDWSSGNTIYF
few	.	TRBV6-5	TRBJ1-1	TGTGCCAGCAGTTACTCCAGGGCTGGGACTGAAGCTTTCTTT	CASSYSRAGTEAFF
once	.	TRBV12-3/TRBV12-4	TRBJ2-7	TGTGCCAGCAGTGCGATCTACGAGCAGTACTTC	CASSAIYEQYF
few	.	TRBV6-1	TRBJ1-4	TGTGCCAGCAGTGGATTAGAAGGGTGGACCTCCGCAACTAATGAAAAACTGTTTTTT	CASSGLEGWTSATNEKLFF
.	.	TRBV28	TRBJ2-7	TGTGCCAGCAGTTCCTCGACCACCTACGAGCAGTACTTC	CASSSSTTYEQYF
many	TRBD1	TRBV18	TRBJ1-6	TGTGCCAGCTCACCGGGACAGGGAATATCTTCACCCCTCCACTTT	CASSPGQGISSPLHF
few	.	TRBV6-2/TRBV6-3	TRBJ1-2	TGTGCCAGCAGTTACTTCGGGCGGACAACGGATAATTTCAACTATGGCTACACCTTC	CASSYFGRTTDNFNYGYTF
few	TRBD1	TRBV29-1	TRBJ2-5	TGCAGCGTTGAAGAATGGGACAGGGACCAAGAGACCCAGTACTTC	CSVEEWDRDQETQYF
many	.	TRBV5-1	TRBJ2-3	TGCGCCAGCAGCTTAACAGGGAATTCGGCAGATACGCAGTATTTT	CASSLTGNSADTQYF
.	TRBD1	TRBV28	TRBJ1-6	TGTGCCAGCGGGCAGGGGGATTCACCCCTCCACTTT	CASGQGDSPLHF
.	.	TRBV5-4	TRBJ2-7	TGTGCCAGCAGCCCCAGGGTCTCCGACGAGCAGTACTTC	CASSPRVSDEQYF
few	.	TRBV29-1	TRBJ1-3	TGCAGCGTTGAGGGACCCGGAAACACCATATATTTT	CSVEGPGNTIYF